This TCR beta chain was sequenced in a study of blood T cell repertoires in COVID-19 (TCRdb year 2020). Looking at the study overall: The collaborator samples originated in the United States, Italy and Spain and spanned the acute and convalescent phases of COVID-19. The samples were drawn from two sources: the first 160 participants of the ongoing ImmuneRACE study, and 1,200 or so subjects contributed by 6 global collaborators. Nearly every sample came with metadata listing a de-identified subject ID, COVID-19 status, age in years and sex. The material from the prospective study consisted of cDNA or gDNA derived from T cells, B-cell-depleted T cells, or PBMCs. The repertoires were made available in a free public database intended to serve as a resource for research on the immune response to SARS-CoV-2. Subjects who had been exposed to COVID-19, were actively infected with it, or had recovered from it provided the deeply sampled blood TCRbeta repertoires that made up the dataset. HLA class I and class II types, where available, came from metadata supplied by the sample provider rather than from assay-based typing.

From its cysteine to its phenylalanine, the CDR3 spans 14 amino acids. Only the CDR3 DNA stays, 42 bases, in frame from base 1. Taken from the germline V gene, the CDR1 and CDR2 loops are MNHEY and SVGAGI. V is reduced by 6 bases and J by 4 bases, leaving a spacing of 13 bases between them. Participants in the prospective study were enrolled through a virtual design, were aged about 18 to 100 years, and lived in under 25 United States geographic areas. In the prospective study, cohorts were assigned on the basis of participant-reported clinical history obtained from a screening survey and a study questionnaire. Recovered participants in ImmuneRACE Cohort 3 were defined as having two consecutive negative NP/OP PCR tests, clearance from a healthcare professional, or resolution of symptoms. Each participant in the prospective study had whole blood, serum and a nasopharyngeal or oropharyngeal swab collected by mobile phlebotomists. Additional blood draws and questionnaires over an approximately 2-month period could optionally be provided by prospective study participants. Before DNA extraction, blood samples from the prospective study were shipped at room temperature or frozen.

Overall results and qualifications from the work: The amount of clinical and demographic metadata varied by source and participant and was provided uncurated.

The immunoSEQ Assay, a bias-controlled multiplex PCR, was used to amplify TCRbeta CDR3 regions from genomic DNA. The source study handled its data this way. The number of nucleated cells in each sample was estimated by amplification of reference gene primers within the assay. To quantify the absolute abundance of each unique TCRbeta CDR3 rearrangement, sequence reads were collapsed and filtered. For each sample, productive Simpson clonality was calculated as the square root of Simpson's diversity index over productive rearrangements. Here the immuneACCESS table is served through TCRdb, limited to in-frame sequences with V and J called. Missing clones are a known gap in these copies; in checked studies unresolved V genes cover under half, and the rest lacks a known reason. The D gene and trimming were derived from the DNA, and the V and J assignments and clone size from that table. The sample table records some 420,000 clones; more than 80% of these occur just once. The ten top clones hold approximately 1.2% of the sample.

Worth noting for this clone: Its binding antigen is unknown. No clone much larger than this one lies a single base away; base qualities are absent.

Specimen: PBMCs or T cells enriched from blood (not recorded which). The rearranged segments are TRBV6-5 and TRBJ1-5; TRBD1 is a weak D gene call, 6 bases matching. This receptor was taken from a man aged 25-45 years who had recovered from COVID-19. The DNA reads TGTGCCAGCAGCCTGGACAGCCCGAATCAGCCCCAGCATTTT. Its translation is CASSLDSPNQPQHF.